A single sample is the source of the 22 T cell receptor beta chains below, sequenced in a study of Tregs in tolerant kidney transplant recipients. Profiling relied on immunoSEQ multiplex PCR, and the TCRdb table lists in-frame clones only, not all of them. The sample contains about 81,000 clones, more than 85% of which appear only once. Related graft donors supplied nonmyeloablative bone marrow transplants, and mixed chimerism was transient. The sequenced sample was CD4+ T cells from blood (PBMCs), obtained 24 months after the transplant. Source of these receptors: a human patient who received a combined kidney and bone marrow transplant. Certain T cells may be donor cells from the graft.

This chain uses TRBV6-5 with TRBJ1-5, with D possibly matching TRBD1 (6 bases). The CDR3 is made up of 13 amino acids. Trimming removed 6 bases from V and 6 bases from J, with 12 bases in between. In germline, CDR1 is MNHEY, CDR2 SVGAGI. The CDR3 region is CASRQGSSQPQHF. The CDR3 nucleotides read TGTGCCAGCAGACAGGGTAGTAGTCAGCCCCAGCATTTT.

V is TRBV5-6 and J is TRBJ2-2, with a tentative D call TRBD2 (5 bases). CDR1 is SGHDT, CDR2 YYEEEE, per germline. The length of the CDR3 is 16 residues. The V end lost 4 bases, the J end lost 1 base, and 14 bases lay between the germline ends. The CDR3 is CASSLLTGKNTGELFF. In nucleotides, the CDR3 is TGTGCCAGCAGCCTCTTAACGGGGAAGAACACCGGGGAGCTGTTTTTT. The full variable domain, with the rest looked up from reference TRBV5-6 and TRBJ2-2, is DAGVTQSPTHLIKTRGQQVTLRCSPKSGHDTVSWYQQALGQGPQFIFQYYEEEERQRGNFPDRFSGHQFPNYSSELNVNALLLGDSALYLCASSLLTGKNTGELFFGEGSRLTVL.

In its sample, this clone was seen once. The gene calls are TRBV4-3 and TRBJ2-1; 16 positions match TRBD2. V dropped 1 base and J dropped 10; count of bases not matched to a gene: 7. Germline V lookup: CDR1 LGHNA, CDR2 YSLEER. The CDR3 contains 17 residues. This CDR3 is CASSQGWGLAGGREQFF. In DNA, the CDR3 is TGCGCCAGCAGCCAAGGGTGGGGACTAGCGGGAGGGAGGGAGCAGTTCTTC.

The chain uses TRBV19 and TRBJ1-4; possible D gene TRBD1, 6 bases. Germline V CDR1 and CDR2: LNHDA, SQIVND (reference sequence). The CDR3 totals 13 residues. Deletions cut 6 bases from V and 8 bases from J, with 13 bases between. CDR3 sequence: CASRGRGREKLFF. The CDR3 region has the DNA TGTGCCAGTAGGGGAAGGGGGAGAGAAAAACTGTTTTTT.

The chain carries TRBV30 and TRBJ1-5, with 7 bases aligning to TRBD1. V was clipped by 2 bases and J by 5 bases; unmatched bases: 6. Germline loops: CDR1 GTSNPN, CDR2 SVGIG (reference sequence). This CDR3 is built from 14 residues. CDR3 bases: TGTGCCTGGAGTACCCAAACAGGGGATCAGCCCCAGCATTTT. It encodes CAWSTQTGDQPQHF.

This clone was seen just once. This chain uses TRBV29-1 with TRBJ2-1; D is undetermined. CDR1 and CDR2 from the germline V gene are SQVTM and ANQGSEA. The CDR3 loop spans 14 amino acids. V lost 1 base and J 4 bases, leaving 11 bases between the germline ends. The CDR3 region is CSVEGARKYNEQFF. For the CDR3, the DNA is TGCAGCGTTGAAGGTGCTAGGAAGTACAATGAGCAGTTCTTC.

V gene TRBV4-1 combines with J gene TRBJ1-2, with 9 positions matching TRBD1. This CDR3 contains 18 residues. Germline CDR1 is MGHRA and CDR2 is YSYEKL. Unmatched junction bases numbered 13, after V lost 2 bases and J lost 3 bases. The CDR3, as DNA: TGCGCCAGCAGCCAACGGCAACCAGGGTGGGACAGGGACTATGGCTACACCTTC. This gives the protein CASSQRQPGWDRDYGYTF.

The chain couples TRBV14 to TRBJ2-3; 9 nucleotides align to TRBD1. The CDR3 runs to 16 residues. Germline CDR1 and CDR2: SGHDN and FVKESK. Unmatched junction bases numbered 7, after V lost 2 bases and J lost 4 bases. CDR3 protein: CASSQLGQGFADTQYF. The DNA for the CDR3 is TGTGCCAGCAGCCAACTGGGACAGGGATTTGCAGATACGCAGTATTTT.

The chain has TRBV7-3 and TRBJ2-1, with 9 positions matching TRBD1. With V trimmed by 1 base and J by 10 bases, 5 bases remained unmatched. CDR3 length equals 14 residues. Germline assignment: CDR1 SGHTA and CDR2 FQGTGA. The CDR3 reads CASSLMGQGYEQFF. DNA of the CDR3: TGTGCCAGCAGCTTAATGGGACAGGGCTACGAGCAGTTCTTC.

The table lists this clone with a few counts. CDR3: CASSEAGTPEKLFF. For the CDR3, the DNA is TGTGCCAGCAGTGAAGCGGGGACACCTGAAAAACTGTTTTTT. The chain uses TRBV6-1 and TRBJ1-4, with a tentative D call TRBD1 (6 bases). CDR1 and CDR2 from the germline V gene are MNHNS and SASEGT. The CDR3 is made up of 14 amino acids. Trimming cost V 0 bases and J 7 bases, with 9 bases left between them.

The chain uses TRBV6-6 and TRBJ2-7; weak D call: TRBD1 (6 bases). Trimming left V 4 bases short and J 6 bases short, with 7 bases between. Germline CDR1 and CDR2: MNHNY and SVGAGI (reference sequence). There are 11 residues in the CDR3. The DNA for the CDR3 is TGTGCCAGCAGTTCACAGGGCGAGCAGTACTTC. Protein: CASSSQGEQYF.

The chain links TRBV4-2 to TRBJ2-5; D gene uncertain. CDR3 size: 16 residues. Germline-derived CDR1 and CDR2 are LGHNA and YNFKEQ. V was shortened by 0 bases and J by 2 bases, with 13 bases between the two germline ends. CDR3 protein: CASSQDRLPLQETQYF. In DNA form, the CDR3 reads TGTGCCAGCAGCCAAGACCGACTCCCCTTACAAGAGACCCAGTACTTC.

The chain employs TRBV19 and TRBJ2-7; 9 nucleotides agree with TRBD1. V lost 5 bases to trimming and J lost 0 bases; unmatched junction nucleotides: 2. This CDR3 spans 14 amino acids. Germline CDR1 LNHDA, CDR2 SQIVND (reference sequence). DNA of the CDR3: TGTGCCAGTAGTCGGGACAGGGCCTCCTACGAGCAGTACTTC. This encodes CASSRDRASYEQYF.

The rearrangement links TRBV18 to TRBJ2-1; TRBD1 matches 9 bases. Germline CDR1 reads KGHSH; CDR2 reads LQKENI. V lost 6 bases to trimming and J lost 1 base; unmatched junction nucleotides: 4. The length of the CDR3 is 15 residues. CDR3: CASSPDRGSYNEQFF. CDR3 in DNA: TGTGCCAGCTCTCCGGACAGGGGATCCTACAATGAGCAGTTCTTC.

With respect to this clone: This likely comes from a read error, as the CDR3 has no conserved phenylalanine or tryptophan at its end. The limits of the CDR3 on the DNA are not certain, so only TCRdb's listed CDR3 is given. The J gene is TRBJ1-2, the V gene TRBV20-1; the listed D gene, TRBD1, was not tested against the DNA. Germline values: CDR1 DFQATT, CDR2 SNEGSKA (reference sequence). The CDR3 spans 11 residues, counting both ends. CDR3 sequence reads: CSARDGNQGAH.

The rearrangement uses TRBV5-1 and TRBJ2-5; TRBD2 matches at 12 bases. Germline V gene sequence: CDR1 SGHRS, CDR2 YFSETQ. The CDR3 is made up of 15 amino acids. V trimming: 2 bases; J trimming: 1 base; junction bases outside the gene matches: 0. The CDR3 nucleotides are TGCGCCAGCAGCTTACTAGCGGGGGGCCAAGAGACCCAGTACTTC. As protein: CASSLLAGGQETQYF.

This clone was observed a single time. The V and J genes are TRBV18 and TRBJ2-2; 7 bases line up with TRBD2. The germline V gene encodes CDR1 KGHSH and CDR2 LQKENI. This CDR3 is 15 amino acids long. With 2 bases clipped from V and 4 bases from J, the junction kept 4 bases outside the gene matches. The CDR3 region is CASSPGGGITGELFF. DNA of the CDR3: TGTGCCAGCTCACCAGGCGGGGGAATCACCGGGGAGCTGTTTTTT.

This clone showed up just a few times. This chain links TRBV18 with TRBJ2-6; 10 bases fit TRBD2. The CDR3 loop spans 19 amino acids. Germline assignment: CDR1 KGHSH and CDR2 LQKENI. The ends lost 3 bases at V and 0 bases at J; junction bases unmatched: 8. CDR3 loop: CASSPFGLAATSGANVLTF. CDR3 coding DNA: TGTGCCAGCTCACCCTTCGGACTAGCGGCAACCTCTGGGGCCAACGTCCTGACTTTC.

The chain uses TRBV7-9 and TRBJ1-1, with D maybe TRBD1 (6 bases). The V and J ends lost 6 bases and 8 bases respectively, with 13 bases between them. The CDR3 spans 12 residues. CDR1 and CDR2 from the germline V gene are SEHNR and FQNEAQ (reference sequence). The CDR3 bases are TGTGCCAGCAGTCACAGGGTCGGGGAAGCTTTCTTT. Translation: CASSHRVGEAFF.

V is TRBV18 and J is TRBJ2-3; perhaps TRBD2 as D (5 bases). This CDR3 spans 14 amino acids. V lost 7 bases to trimming and J lost 0 bases, with 11 bases between them. Germline loops: CDR1 KGHSH, CDR2 LQKENI. The CDR3 sequence is CASYGRVSTDTQYF. In DNA, the CDR3 is TGTGCCAGCTACGGGCGGGTTAGCACAGATACGCAGTATTTT.

In nucleotides, the CDR3 is TGTGCCAGCAGCTTAGCGCTGAGGCGGGGGGTCCGCAATGAGCAGTTCTTC. Protein: CASSLALRRGVRNEQFF. V and J are TRBV13 and TRBJ2-1; 8 bases are a match to TRBD2. Germline CDR1 is PRHDT and CDR2 is FYEKMQ (reference sequence). The junction had 11 bases not matched to a gene; V was cut back by 1 base and J by 6 bases. This CDR3 has 17 residues.

The chain combines TRBV27 with TRBJ2-2; possible D gene TRBD1, 5 bases. The CDR3 has 13 amino acids. The V end lost 2 bases, the J end lost 7 bases, and 8 bases lay between the germline ends. Germline assignment: CDR1 MNHEY and CDR2 SMNVEV (reference sequence). CDR3 sequence (DNA): TGTGCCAGCAGTTTACTTAGGGGCGGGGAGCTGTTTTTT. Translating gives CASSLLRGGELFF.